This record covers a single TCR beta chain. As processed by the authors: Reference gene primer amplification gave nucleated cell count estimates. Assay: immunoSEQ multiplex PCR; the TCRdb copy retains only in-frame clones and omits some. Clonal size and the V and J genes are those of that table, whereas D and trimming came from the DNA. The sample holds hundreds of thousands of clones; 65% to 85% are singletons and the top ten take 1.3%. Trimming took 5 bases from V and 2 from J; bases not matched to a gene: 5. CDR1 is KGHSH, CDR2 LQKENI, per germline. The CDR3 spans 14 residues. This entry comes from a study of blood T cell repertoires in COVID-19. Study-level background: Both acute and convalescent COVID-19 samples were obtained from the United States, Italy and Spain. Sample material is recorded as cDNA or gDNA derived from T cells, B-cell-depleted T cells, or PBMCs.

Sequencing was performed on peripheral blood. The chain employs TRBV18 and TRBJ1-1; 7 bases agree with TRBD1. This TCR derives from a woman in her 30s with COVID-19, enrolled during active disease. The DNA for the CDR3 is TGTGCCAGCTCATCCCAGGGGGGCAACACTGAAGCTTTCTTT. Translating it yields CASSSQGGNTEAFF.